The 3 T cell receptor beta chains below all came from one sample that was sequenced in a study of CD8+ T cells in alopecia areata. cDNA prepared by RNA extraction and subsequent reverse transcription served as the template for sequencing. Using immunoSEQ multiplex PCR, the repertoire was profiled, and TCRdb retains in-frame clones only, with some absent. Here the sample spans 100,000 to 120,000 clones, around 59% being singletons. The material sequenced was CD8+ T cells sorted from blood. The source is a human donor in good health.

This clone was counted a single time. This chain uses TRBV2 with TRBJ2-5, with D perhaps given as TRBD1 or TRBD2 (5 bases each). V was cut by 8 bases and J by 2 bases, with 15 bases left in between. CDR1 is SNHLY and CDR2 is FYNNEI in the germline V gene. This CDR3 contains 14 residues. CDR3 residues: CASGALGGQETQYF. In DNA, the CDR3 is TGTGCCAGCGGGGCGTTAGGCGGGCAAGAGACCCAGTACTTC.

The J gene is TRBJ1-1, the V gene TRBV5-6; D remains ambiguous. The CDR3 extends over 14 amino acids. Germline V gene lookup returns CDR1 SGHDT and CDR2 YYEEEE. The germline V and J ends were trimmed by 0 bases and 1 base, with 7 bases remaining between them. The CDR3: CASSLGNTNTEAFF. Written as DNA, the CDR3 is TGTGCCAGCAGCTTGGGGAACACGAACACTGAAGCTTTCTTT.

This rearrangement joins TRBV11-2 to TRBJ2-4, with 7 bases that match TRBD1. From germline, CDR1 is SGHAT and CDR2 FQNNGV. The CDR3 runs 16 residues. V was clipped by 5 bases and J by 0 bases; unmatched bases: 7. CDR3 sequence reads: CASSPGQAVAKNIQYF. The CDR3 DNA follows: TGTGCCAGCAGCCCCGGACAGGCGGTAGCCAAAAACATTCAGTACTTC.